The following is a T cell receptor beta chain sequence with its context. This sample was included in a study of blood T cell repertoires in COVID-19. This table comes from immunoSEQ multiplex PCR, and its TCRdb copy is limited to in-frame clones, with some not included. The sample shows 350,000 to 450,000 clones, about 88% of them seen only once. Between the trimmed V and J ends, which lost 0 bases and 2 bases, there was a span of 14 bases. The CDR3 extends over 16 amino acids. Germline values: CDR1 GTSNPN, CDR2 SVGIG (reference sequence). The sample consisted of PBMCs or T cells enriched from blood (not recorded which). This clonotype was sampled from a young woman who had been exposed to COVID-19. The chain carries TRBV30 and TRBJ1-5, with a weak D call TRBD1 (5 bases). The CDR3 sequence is CAWSVGTGGRNQPQHF. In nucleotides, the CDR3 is TGTGCCTGGAGTGTAGGGACGGGGGGACGCAATCAGCCCCAGCATTTT.